This T cell receptor beta chain was identified in a study of T cell repertoires in cytomegalovirus infection. Overall study: Indications of both CMV infection and matching HLA type were provided by public TCR beta signatures.

The CDR3 has 18 amino acids. Germline values: CDR1 MNHNS, CDR2 SASEGT. J lost 3 bases, V lost 4 bases, and 14 bases had no gene match. A note on this clonotype: Its antigen is unidentified.

One entry per CDR3 protein, called by TCRdb with MiXCR from the reads. The table includes some 500,000 distinct CDR3 sequences, around two fifths detected once. The clonotype comes from a human donor in good health (CMV status not recorded). Some clones in this sample may be carry-over from other donors' samples. The J gene is TRBJ1-5, the V gene TRBV6-1; TRBD1 agrees at 8 bases. The source material was cultured PBMCs, sampled from culture after CMV antigen stimulation. This chain's CDR3 is CASSASGAGGPVNQPQHF. The CDR3 DNA sequence: TGTGCCAGCAGTGCTAGTGGGGCAGGGGGCCCCGTCAATCAGCCCCAGCATTTT.